These 5 T cell receptor beta chains originate from one sample sequenced in a study of cytomegalovirus exposure and HLA in healthy donors (dated by TCRdb to between 2016 and 2019). Library generation was performed with the immunoSEQ multiplex PCR assay. For the multiplex PCR, a mixture combining 60 forward primers for TCR Vbeta segments and 13 reverse primers for TCR Jbeta segments was used. Here the immuneACCESS table is served through TCRdb, limited to in-frame sequences with V and J called. Missing clones are a known gap in these copies; in checked studies unresolved V genes cover under half, and the rest lacks a known reason. In all, the sample holds approximately 71,000 clones, and about 78% of those were seen once. Jointly, the top ten make up 9.5% to 13% of the sample. The sequenced material came from PBMCs. Receptors were obtained from a woman between 40 and 55 years old in good health and CMV-seropositive.

The chain is built from TRBV5-6 and TRBJ1-3; D is undetermined. CDR3 length equals 15 residues. V was cut by 5 bases and J by 7 bases, with 19 bases left in between. CDR1 SGHDT and CDR2 YYEEEE come from the germline V gene. DNA for the CDR3: TGTGCCAGCAGTTCTGGCAGGCTACAGTGGAACACCATATATTTT. This codes for CASSSGRLQWNTIYF.

The J gene is TRBJ1-3, the V gene TRBV7-9; D uncertain. The CDR3 has 14 amino acids. The V gene's germline CDR1 is SEHNR and CDR2 FQNEAQ (reference sequence). V lost 3 bases, J lost 7 bases, and 13 bases lay in between. CDR3 in amino acids: CASSFITGSNTIYF. In nucleotides, the CDR3 is TGTGCCAGCAGCTTTATAACGGGGTCTAACACCATATATTTT. Combining the CDR3 with reference TRBV7-9 and TRBJ1-3 gives the whole variable domain DTGVSQNPRHKITKRGQNVTFRCDPISEHNRLYWYRQTLGQGPEFLTYFQNEAQLEKSRLLSDRFSAERPKGSFSTLEIQRTEQGDSAMYLCASSFITGSNTIYFGEGSWLTVV.

This chain uses TRBV5-1 with TRBJ1-2, with TRBD1 matching 7 bases. The junction had 3 bases not matched to a gene; V was cut back by 4 bases and J by 0 bases. CDR1 and CDR2 from the germline V gene are SGHRS and YFSETQ. The CDR3 covers 14 residues. The CDR3 DNA reads TGCGCCAGCAGCCGGGACAGTCCTAACTATGGCTACACCTTC. Residues: CASSRDSPNYGYTF.

This sequence joins TRBV19 and TRBJ1-1; no firm D call. CDR1 is LNHDA and CDR2 is SQIVND in the germline V gene (reference sequence). V gave up 4 bases and J gave up 3 bases, with 12 bases separating them. The CDR3 runs to 14 residues. DNA for the CDR3: TGTGCCAGTAGTACCCTAGAGCGGGACACTGAAGCTTTCTTT. Translation: CASSTLERDTEAFF. Full variable domain (missing parts from reference TRBV19 and TRBJ1-1): DGGITQSPKYLFRKEGQNVTLSCEQNLNHDAMYWYRQDPGQGLRLIYYSQIVNDFQKGDIAEGYSVSREKKESFPLTVTSAQKNPTAFYLCASSTLERDTEAFFGQGTRLTVV.

The J gene is TRBJ1-2, the V gene TRBV6-1, with a possible D match to TRBD1 (5 bases). The V gene's germline CDR1 is MNHNS and CDR2 SASEGT. The CDR3 runs to 12 residues. V was pared by 1 base and J by 8 bases, with 8 bases between. This CDR3 reads CASSEVGEGYTF. The CDR3 DNA sequence: TGTGCCAGCAGTGAAGTAGGGGAAGGCTACACCTTC.